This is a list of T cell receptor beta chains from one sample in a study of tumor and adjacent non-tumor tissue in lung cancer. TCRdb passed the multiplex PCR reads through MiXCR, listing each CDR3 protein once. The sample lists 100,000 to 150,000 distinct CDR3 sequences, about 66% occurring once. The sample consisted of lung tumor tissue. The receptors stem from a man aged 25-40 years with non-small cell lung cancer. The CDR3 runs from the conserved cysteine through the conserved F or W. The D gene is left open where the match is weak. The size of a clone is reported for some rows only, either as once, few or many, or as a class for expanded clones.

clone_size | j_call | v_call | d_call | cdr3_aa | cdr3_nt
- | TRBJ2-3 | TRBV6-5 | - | CASSYQGLGDTHYF | TGTGCCAGCAGTTATCAAGGGTTGGGGGACACGCACTATTTT
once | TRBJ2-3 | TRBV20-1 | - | CSAKLGGASTDTQYF | TGCAGTGCTAAGCTAGGGGGAGCTAGCACAGATACGCAGTATTTT
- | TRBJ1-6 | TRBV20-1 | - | CSARAMGGSSPLHF | TGCAGTGCTAGAGCAATGGGCGGGAGTTCACCCCTCCACTTT
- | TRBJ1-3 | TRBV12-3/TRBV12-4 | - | CANSLGPGTGNTIYF | TGTGCCAACAGTTTAGGACCCGGCACTGGAAACACCATATATTTT
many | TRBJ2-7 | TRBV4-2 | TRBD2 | CASSYPGGASSYEQYF | TGTGCCAGCAGCTACCCGGGGGGGGCCAGCTCCTACGAGCAGTACTTC
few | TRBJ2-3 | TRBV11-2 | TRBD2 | CASSNRSGGLVDRQYF | TGTGCCAGCAGCAACCGCTCGGGAGGACTCGTAGATAGGCAGTATTTT
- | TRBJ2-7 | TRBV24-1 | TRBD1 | CATSTPGQGARGAYEQYF | TGTGCCACCAGTACCCCTGGACAGGGGGCGCGAGGGGCCTACGAGCAGTACTTC
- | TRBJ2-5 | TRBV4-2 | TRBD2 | CASSLTASGQETQYF | TGTGCCAGTAGCCTAACGGCTAGCGGACAAGAGACCCAGTACTTC
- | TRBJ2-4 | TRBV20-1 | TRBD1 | CSAPTGTGKIIQYF | TGTAGTGCCCCGACCGGGACAGGCAAAATCATTCAGTACTTC
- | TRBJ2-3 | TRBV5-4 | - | CASSLPGGARTDTQYF | TGTGCCAGCAGCTTGCCTGGGGGCGCAAGAACAGATACGCAGTATTTT